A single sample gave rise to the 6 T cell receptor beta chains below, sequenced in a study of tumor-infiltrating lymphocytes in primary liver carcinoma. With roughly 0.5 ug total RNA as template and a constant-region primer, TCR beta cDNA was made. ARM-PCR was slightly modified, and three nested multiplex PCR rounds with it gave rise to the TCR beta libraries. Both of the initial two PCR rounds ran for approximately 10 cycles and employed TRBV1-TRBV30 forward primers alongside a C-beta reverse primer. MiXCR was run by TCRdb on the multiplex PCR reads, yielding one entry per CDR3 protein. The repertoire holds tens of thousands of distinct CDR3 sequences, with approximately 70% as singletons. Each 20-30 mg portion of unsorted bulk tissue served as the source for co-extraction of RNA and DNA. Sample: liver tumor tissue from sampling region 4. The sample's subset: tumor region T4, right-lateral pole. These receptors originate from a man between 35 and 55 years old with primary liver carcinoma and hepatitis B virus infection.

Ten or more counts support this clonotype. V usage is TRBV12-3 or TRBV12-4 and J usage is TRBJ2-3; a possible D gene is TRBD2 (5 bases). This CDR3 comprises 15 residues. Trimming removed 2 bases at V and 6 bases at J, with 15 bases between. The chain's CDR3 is CASSLRGQLVDTQYF. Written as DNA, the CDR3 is TGTGCCAGCAGTTTAAGAGGGCAGTTAGTGGATACGCAGTATTTT.

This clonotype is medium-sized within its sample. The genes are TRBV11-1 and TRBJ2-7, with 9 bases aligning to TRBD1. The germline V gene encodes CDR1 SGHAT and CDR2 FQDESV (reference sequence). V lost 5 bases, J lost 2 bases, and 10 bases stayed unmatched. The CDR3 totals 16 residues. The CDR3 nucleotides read TGTGCCAGCAGCGGGAGACAGGGGGGCTCTACCTACGAGCAGTACTTC. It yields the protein CASSGRQGGSTYEQYF.

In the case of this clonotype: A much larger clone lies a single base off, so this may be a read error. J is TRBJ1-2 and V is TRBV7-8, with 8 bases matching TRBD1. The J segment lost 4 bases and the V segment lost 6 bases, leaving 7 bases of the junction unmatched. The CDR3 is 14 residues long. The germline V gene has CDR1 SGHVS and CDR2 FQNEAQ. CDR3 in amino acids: CASSIQGAGYGYTF. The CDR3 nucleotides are TGTGCCAGCAGTATCCAGGGGGCGGGCTATGGCTACACCTTC.

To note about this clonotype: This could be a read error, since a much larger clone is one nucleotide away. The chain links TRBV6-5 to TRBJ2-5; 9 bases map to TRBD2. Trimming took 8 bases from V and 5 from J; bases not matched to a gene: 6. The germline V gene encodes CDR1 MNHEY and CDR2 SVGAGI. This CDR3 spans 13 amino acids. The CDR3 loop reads CASGVAGVETQYF. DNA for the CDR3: TGTGCCAGCGGAGTAGCGGGAGTGGAGACCCAGTACTTC.

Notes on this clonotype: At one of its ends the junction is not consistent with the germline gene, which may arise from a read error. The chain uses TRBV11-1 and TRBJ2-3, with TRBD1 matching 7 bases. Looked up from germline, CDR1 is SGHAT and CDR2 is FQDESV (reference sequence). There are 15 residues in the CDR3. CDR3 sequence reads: CTSSLGRGRADTQYF. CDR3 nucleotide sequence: TGTACCAGCAGTTTAGGAAGGGGGCGCGCGGATACGCAGTATTTT. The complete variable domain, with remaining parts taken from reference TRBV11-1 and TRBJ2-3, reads EAEVAQSPRYKITEKSQAVAFWCDPISGHATLYWYRQILGQGPELLVQFQDESVVDDSQLPKDRFSAERLKGVDSTLKIQPAELGDSAMYLCTSSLGRGRADTQYFGPGTRLTVL.

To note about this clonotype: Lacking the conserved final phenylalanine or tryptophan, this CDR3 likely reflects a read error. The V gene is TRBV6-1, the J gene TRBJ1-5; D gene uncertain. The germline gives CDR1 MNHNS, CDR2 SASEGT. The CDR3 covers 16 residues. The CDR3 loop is CASSETAPDSNQPQHL. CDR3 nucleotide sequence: TGTGCCAGCAGTGAAACTGCACCCGATAGCAACCAGCCCCAGCATCTT.